A single sample is the source of the 8 T cell receptor beta chains below, sequenced in a study of memory CD4+ T cells and cytomegalovirus serostatus. Some clones are missing from TCRdb's copy, which holds only in-frame ones; the method was immunoSEQ multiplex PCR. The data contain around 25,000 clones, about 76% of them singletons. Single viable CD3+CD4+CD8-CD45RO+ cells were sorted as the memory CD4+ T cells. The material sequenced was memory CD4+ T cells from blood. The receptors originated from an adult in good health and CMV-seronegative.

The chain links TRBV5-6 to TRBJ2-5; 9 nucleotides line up with TRBD2. The CDR3 is 16 amino acids. Germline loops: CDR1 SGHDT, CDR2 YYEEEE. V was clipped by 6 bases and J by 4 bases; unmatched bases: 13. The CDR3 nucleotides read TGTGCCAGCAACCGGGGGGGTAGCGGGAGTGTAGAGACCCAGTACTTC. Its protein is CASNRGGSGSVETQYF.

The V and J genes are TRBV6-5 and TRBJ2-2; 10 bases agree with TRBD2. V was pared by 5 bases and J by 1 base, with 1 base of the junction left unmatched. This CDR3 spans 15 amino acids. From germline, CDR1 is MNHEY and CDR2 SVGAGI. The CDR3 sequence: CASSRTSGNTGELFF. In DNA form, the CDR3 reads TGTGCCAGCAGTCGGACTAGCGGGAACACCGGGGAGCTGTTTTTT.

This clone appeared a single time. The chain has TRBV7-9 and TRBJ1-3; D is ambiguous. The germline V and J ends were trimmed by 5 bases and 10 bases, with 15 bases remaining between them. This CDR3 is 13 amino acids long. Germline CDR1 SEHNR, CDR2 FQNEAQ (reference sequence). DNA for the CDR3: TGTGCCAGCAGCGGTGACGGTTTTCAGACCATATATTTT. As protein: CASSGDGFQTIYF.

The chain recombines TRBV29-1 with TRBJ1-3; D uncertain. Germline CDR1 reads SQVTM; CDR2 reads ANQGSEA. Deletions cut 4 bases from V and 11 bases from J, with 6 bases between. The CDR3 is 9 amino acids. This CDR3 reads CSVGFPIYF. The DNA of the CDR3 is TGCAGCGTTGGCTTTCCCATATATTTT.

The chain employs TRBV19 and TRBJ2-6; no clear D. Trimming pared 8 bases from V and 1 base from J, leaving 15 bases between. The CDR3 length is 16 residues. In germline, CDR1 is LNHDA, CDR2 SQIVND (reference sequence). The CDR3 coding sequence is TGTGCCAGTGGCACTGAACGTAAGTCTGGGGCCAACGTCCTGACTTTC. Amino acid sequence: CASGTERKSGANVLTF. Combining the CDR3 with reference TRBV19 and TRBJ2-6 gives the whole variable domain DGGITQSPKYLFRKEGQNVTLSCEQNLNHDAMYWYRQDPGQGLRLIYYSQIVNDFQKGDIAEGYSVSREKKESFPLTVTSAQKNPTAFYLCASGTERKSGANVLTFGAGSRLTVL.

V usage is TRBV7-9 and J usage is TRBJ2-3, with D maybe TRBD2 (7 bases). CDR3 length: 16 residues. The germline V gene encodes CDR1 SEHNR and CDR2 FQNEAQ (reference sequence). Deletions cut 3 bases from V and 4 bases from J, with 17 bases between. CDR3 sequence: CASSFPPGGRADTQYF. The DNA of the CDR3 is TGTGCCAGCAGCTTTCCCCCGGGGGGCAGGGCAGATACGCAGTATTTT.

The rearrangement joins TRBV19 to TRBJ1-6, with D possibly matching TRBD1 (6 bases). Germline CDR1 is LNHDA and CDR2 is SQIVND (reference sequence). Trimming took off 7 bases at V and 13 bases at J, with 23 bases between the two ends. The CDR3 has 15 amino acids. The CDR3 loop is CASNDGGPFISPLHF. The CDR3 region has the DNA TGTGCCAGTAACGACGGGGGGCCGTTCATATCGCCCCTCCACTTT.

This chain joins TRBV19 and TRBJ1-2, with D uncertain. CDR3 size: 13 residues. The V and J ends lost 8 bases and 8 bases respectively, with 18 bases between them. The germline V gene has CDR1 LNHDA and CDR2 SQIVND (reference sequence). CDR3: CASSLGPTDGYTF. Here the CDR3 DNA reads TGTGCCAGTTCTCTCGGGCCCACAGACGGCTACACCTTC.